The 20 T cell receptor beta chains presented below share a single source sample, sequenced in a study of OX40 agonist ivuxolimab in advanced cancers. Produced via immunoSEQ multiplex PCR; TCRdb's table is partial and in-frame only. Here the sample spans around 26,000 clones, 81% being singletons. The sequenced sample was CD4+ or CD8+ T cells sorted from blood, obtained in a trial of the OX40 agonist ivuxolimab. The receptors stem from an adult with an advanced solid tumor such as melanoma, head and neck, liver or kidney cancer.

The chain carries TRBV10-3 and TRBJ1-5, with D unclear. Germline CDR1 and CDR2: ENHRY and SYGVKD. The CDR3 contains 18 residues. The V and J ends lost 3 bases and 5 bases respectively, with 23 bases between them. CDR3 DNA: TGTGCCATCAGTGATACGTATAGTACCAGGAAGTTAGATCAGCCCCAGCATTTT. Translated, it gives CAISDTYSTRKLDQPQHF.

The genes are TRBV9 and TRBJ2-3; 8 bases agree with TRBD1. The CDR3 length is 15 residues. Germline loops: CDR1 SGDLS, CDR2 YYNGEE. The V segment lost 0 bases and the J segment 4 bases; nucleotides outside the gene matches: 4. The CDR3 nucleotides are TGTGCCAGCAGCGTAGAAGGACAGGGCCCAGATACGCAGTATTTT. It encodes CASSVEGQGPDTQYF.

The CDR3 is CASSLSGIGELFF. The CDR3 bases are TGTGCCAGCAGTTTATCAGGGATCGGGGAGCTGTTTTTT. This chain links TRBV28 with TRBJ2-2, with D perhaps TRBD1 (5 bases). The CDR3 runs to 13 residues. V shed 1 base and J shed 7 bases, with 7 bases lying between them. Germline V CDR1 and CDR2: MDHEN, SYDVKM.

The CDR3: CASREGGTLGEQFF. The CDR3 DNA reads TGTGCCAGCAGGGAGGGGGGGACCCTGGGTGAGCAGTTCTTC. The rearrangement uses TRBV5-4 and TRBJ2-1; D perhaps matches TRBD2 (7 bases). Germline-derived CDR1 and CDR2 are SGHNT and YYREEE (reference sequence). Trimming took off 5 bases at V and 9 bases at J, with 18 bases between the two ends. This CDR3 spans 14 amino acids.

The V and J genes are TRBV7-2 and TRBJ2-7; a weak D match, TRBD1 (6 bases). From germline, CDR1 is SGHTA and CDR2 FQGNSA. V was cut by 6 bases and J by 4 bases, with 19 bases left in between. The CDR3 runs to 15 residues. The CDR3 sequence: CASSLLGNGQYEQYF. The DNA for the CDR3 is TGTGCCAGCAGTTTACTGGGTAATGGACAGTACGAGCAGTACTTC.

The chain joins TRBV27 to TRBJ2-7; 14 bases agree with TRBD2. CDR3 length equals 17 residues. The germline V gene has CDR1 MNHEY and CDR2 SMNVEV (reference sequence). The V and J ends lost 6 bases and 0 bases, in that order; junction bases with no gene match: 7. The CDR3 DNA reads TGTGCCAGCAGGGGGACTAGCGGGAGTGTTCCCTCCTACGAGCAGTACTTC. Protein: CASRGTSGSVPSYEQYF.

This sequence joins TRBV5-6 and TRBJ1-2; D gene uncertain. The CDR3 extends over 12 amino acids. From germline, CDR1 is SGHDT and CDR2 YYEEEE. With 0 bases removed from V and 4 bases from J, the gap between germline ends came to 4 bases. The CDR3 nucleotides read TGTGCCAGCAGCTTGGGCAGCTATGGCTACACCTTC. This encodes CASSLGSYGYTF.

The gene calls are TRBV15 and TRBJ2-1; TRBD2 agrees at 11 bases. Germline CDR1 is LNHNV and CDR2 is YYDKDF (reference sequence). The J segment lost 8 bases and the V segment lost 5 bases, leaving 8 bases of the junction unmatched. The CDR3 covers 15 residues. The CDR3 protein is CATSLTSGRIDEQFF. CDR3 bases: TGTGCCACCAGCCTAACTAGCGGGAGAATCGATGAGCAGTTCTTC.

V gene TRBV13 combines with J gene TRBJ1-1, with D perhaps TRBD1 (5 bases). Germline CDR1 PRHDT, CDR2 FYEKMQ (reference sequence). CDR3 length: 13 residues. V lost 6 bases and J 2 bases, leaving 10 bases between the germline ends. The CDR3 DNA reads TGTGCCAGCAGGGGCGGGACCAACACTGAAGCTTTCTTT. This gives the protein CASRGGTNTEAFF. Using reference TRBV13 and TRBJ1-1 for the parts outside the CDR3, the full variable domain is AAGVIQSPRHLIKEKRETATLKCYPIPRHDTVYWYQQGPGQDPQFLISFYEKMQSDKGSIPDRFSAQQFSDYHSELNMSSLELGDSALYFCASRGGTNTEAFFGQGTRLTVV.

V is TRBV5-6 and J is TRBJ1-4; D ambiguous. V was cut by 1 base and J by 4 bases, with 8 bases left in between. From germline, CDR1 is SGHDT and CDR2 YYEEEE. CDR3 length equals 14 residues. CDR3 in DNA: TGTGCCAGCAGCTTGATTGCAATTAATGAAAAACTGTTTTTT. It specifies CASSLIAINEKLFF.

The chain links TRBV11-2 to TRBJ2-2, with a possible D match to TRBD1 (5 bases). The CDR3 has 17 residues. CDR1 is SGHAT, CDR2 FQNNGV, per germline. The V end lost 6 bases, the J end lost 7 bases, and 24 bases lay between the germline ends. DNA for the CDR3: TGTGCCAGCAGACCTCCTCCTCGCAGGGTTGGTGACGGGGAGCTGTTTTTT. Its translation: CASRPPPRRVGDGELFF.

V gene TRBV27 combines with J gene TRBJ2-1, with D tentatively TRBD2 (5 bases). CDR3 length: 13 residues. V dropped 0 bases and J dropped 7 bases, with 7 bases sitting between them. The germline CDR1 and CDR2 sequences are MNHEY and SMNVEV (reference sequence). The CDR3 DNA sequence: TGTGCCAGCAGTTTATCACGGAGGAATGAGCAGTTCTTC. It specifies CASSLSRRNEQFF.

The rearrangement joins TRBV2 to TRBJ1-5; D ambiguous. Germline CDR1 and CDR2: SNHLY and FYNNEI. Trimming took off 7 bases at V and 1 base at J, with 14 bases between the two ends. The CDR3 runs 15 residues. The CDR3 region has the DNA TGTGCCAGCAACCCTTGGACGGAGAGCAATCAGCCCCAGCATTTT. Protein product: CASNPWTESNQPQHF.

The rearrangement links TRBV19 to TRBJ1-2, with D possibly TRBD1 on 5 matching bases. CDR1 LNHDA and CDR2 SQIVND come from the germline V gene (reference sequence). The CDR3 spans 13 residues. The V end lost 3 bases, the J end lost 4 bases, and 9 bases lay between the germline ends. The CDR3 DNA follows: TGTGCCAGTAGTATGGGGACGGTCTATGGCTACACCTTC. It yields the protein CASSMGTVYGYTF. Full variable domain (missing parts from reference TRBV19 and TRBJ1-2): DGGITQSPKYLFRKEGQNVTLSCEQNLNHDAMYWYRQDPGQGLRLIYYSQIVNDFQKGDIAEGYSVSREKKESFPLTVTSAQKNPTAFYLCASSMGTVYGYTFGSGTRLTVV.

The chain links TRBV4-1 to TRBJ2-7, with D perhaps TRBD1 (6 bases). Germline V gene lookup returns CDR1 MGHRA and CDR2 YSYEKL. CDR3 length: 15 amino acids. Between the trimmed V and J ends, which lost 3 bases and 3 bases, there was a span of 15 bases. CDR3 coding DNA: TGCGCCAGCAGCCATGGTCGGACAGAGGGCTACGAGCAGTACTTC. This encodes CASSHGRTEGYEQYF.

The genes are TRBV5-1 and TRBJ2-5; TRBD2 agrees at 7 bases. The V and J ends lost 5 bases and 5 bases, in that order; junction bases with no gene match: 3. The CDR3 totals 12 residues. CDR1 and CDR2 (germline): SGHRS, YFSETQ. CDR3 loop: CASRGGWETQYF. CDR3 nucleotides: TGCGCCAGCAGGGGAGGGTGGGAGACCCAGTACTTC.

V and J are TRBV9 and TRBJ2-1; no firm D call. The germline V gene has CDR1 SGDLS and CDR2 YYNGEE. Trimming pared 2 bases from V and 5 bases from J, leaving 17 bases between. The CDR3 extends over 16 amino acids. CDR3 amino acids: CASSVSSLRVDNEQFF. CDR3 in DNA: TGTGCCAGCAGCGTCTCCAGTTTAAGGGTAGACAATGAGCAGTTCTTC. Full variable domain (outside the CDR3, taken from reference TRBV9 and TRBJ2-1): DSGVTQTPKHLITATGQRVTLRCSPRSGDLSVYWYQQSLDQGLQFLIQYYNGEERAKGNILERFSAQQFPDLHSELNLSSLELGDSALYFCASSVSSLRVDNEQFFGPGTRLTVL.

The gene calls are TRBV4-1 and TRBJ1-5; a possible D gene is TRBD1 (5 bases). This CDR3 is 14 amino acids long. Germline V gene data show CDR1 as MGHRA and CDR2 as YSYEKL. V shed 0 bases and J shed 9 bases, with 12 bases lying between them. CDR3 in amino acids: CASSQDRGGTPQHF. The CDR3 DNA follows: TGCGCCAGCAGCCAAGATAGGGGCGGCACGCCCCAGCATTTT.

J is TRBJ2-1 and V is TRBV11-2; unclear D gene. CDR1 and CDR2 (germline): SGHAT, FQNNGV. Trimming took 3 bases from V and 8 from J, leaving 8 bases between them. The CDR3 loop spans 12 amino acids. The CDR3 sequence is CASSLVNDEQFF. The DNA of the CDR3 is TGTGCCAGCAGCTTGGTAAATGATGAGCAGTTCTTC.

This chain joins TRBV5-4 and TRBJ2-7, with no clear D. The CDR3 is 12 amino acids. The V gene's germline CDR1 is SGHNT and CDR2 YYREEE (reference sequence). Trimming left V 0 bases short and J 3 bases short, with 4 bases between. CDR3 DNA: TGTGCCAGCAGCTTGGGAAACTACGAGCAGTACTTC. Translating gives CASSLGNYEQYF.